The 29 T cell receptor beta chains reported below all come from one sample, sequenced in a study of blood T cell repertoires in COVID-19. Generated by immunoSEQ multiplex PCR, the TCRdb table keeps only in-frame clones and is missing some. Here the sample spans around 330,000 clones, over 75% being singletons. Source material: PBMCs or T cells enriched from blood (not recorded which). The receptor source for this set is a woman in her thirties or forties who had recovered from COVID-19.

As regards this clone: Other nucleotide sequences from this sample produce the same CDR3. The chain couples TRBV9 to TRBJ1-3; 8 positions match TRBD1. The trim removed 0 bases at V and 0 bases at J, leaving 5 bases unmatched. The CDR3 spans 17 residues. Per the germline V gene, CDR1 is SGDLS and CDR2 is YYNGEE. The CDR3 bases are TGTGCCAGCAGCGTAGAACAGGGGGGATCCTCTGGAAACACCATATATTTT. It yields the protein CASSVEQGGSSGNTIYF.

The J gene is TRBJ2-7, the V gene TRBV9, with TRBD1 as a possible D gene (5 bases). V was clipped by 5 bases and J by 3 bases, with 21 bases between them. This CDR3 is built from 16 residues. CDR1 is SGDLS, CDR2 YYNGEE, per germline. CDR3 nucleotide sequence: TGTGCCAGCAGTCAGGGTGGTAGGGATGGGAACTACGAGCAGTACTTC. Translated: CASSQGGRDGNYEQYF.

This chain joins TRBV5-4 and TRBJ2-5; possible D gene TRBD1, 5 bases. The length of the CDR3 is 13 residues. Trimming removed 5 bases at V and 0 bases at J, with 8 bases between. Germline V gene lookup returns CDR1 SGHNT and CDR2 YYREEE (reference sequence). CDR3 in amino acids: CASSWTNQETQYF. CDR3 bases: TGTGCCAGCAGTTGGACAAACCAAGAGACCCAGTACTTC.

The J gene is TRBJ1-1, the V gene TRBV7-9; 9 nucleotides align to TRBD1. Germline CDR1 and CDR2: SEHNR and FQNEAQ (reference sequence). Trimming removed 2 bases from V and 10 bases from J; junction bases left unmatched: 8. CDR3 size: 14 residues. The chain's CDR3 is CASSLTQGARGAFF. In DNA, the CDR3 is TGTGCCAGCAGCTTAACACAGGGGGCGCGCGGAGCTTTCTTT.

This clone was seen just once. The chain is built from TRBV2 and TRBJ1-2; 7 bases are shared with TRBD1. Per germline, CDR1 SNHLY and CDR2 FYNNEI. This CDR3 region has 12 residues. V trimming: 4 bases; J trimming: 4 bases; junction bases outside the gene matches: 0. In DNA form, the CDR3 reads TGTGCCAGCAGTGGGGACAGCTATGGCTACACCTTC. Translation gives CASSGDSYGYTF. The full variable domain, in which reference TRBV2 and TRBJ1-2 provide the parts outside the CDR3, is EPEVTQTPSHQVTQMGQEVILRCVPISNHLYFYWYRQILGQKVEFLVSFYNNEISEKSEIFDDQFSVERPDGSNFTLKIRSTKLEDSAMYFCASSGDSYGYTFGSGTRLTVV.

CDR3 residues: CASSSLRTENYGYTF. In DNA form, the CDR3 reads TGTGCCAGCAGCTCACTACGGACAGAAAACTATGGCTACACCTTC. The rearrangement joins TRBV7-9 to TRBJ1-2; possibly TRBD1 for D (6 bases). The CDR3 spans 15 residues. The V end lost 4 bases, the J end lost 2 bases, and 14 bases lay between the germline ends. Germline assignment: CDR1 SEHNR and CDR2 FQNEAQ (reference sequence).

The rearrangement uses TRBV5-3 and TRBJ1-1, with 7 bases aligning to TRBD1. TRBV5-3 carries the ORF label, with uncertain function. The CDR3 spans 15 residues. After removal of 6 bases from V and 4 bases from J, the junction contained 12 bases not matched to a gene. CDR3: CARIGIGTAATEAFF. In DNA form, the CDR3 reads TGTGCCAGAATAGGGATCGGGACAGCAGCCACTGAAGCTTTCTTT.

The gene calls are TRBV9 and TRBJ1-1, with 7 bases matching TRBD1. The CDR3 runs to 14 residues. From germline, CDR1 is SGDLS and CDR2 YYNGEE. The V gene end was trimmed by 4 bases and the J gene end by 2 bases; junction bases not matched to a gene: 5. The DNA of the CDR3 is TGTGCCAGCAGCTTAGGACAGGTAAACACTGAAGCTTTCTTT. Its translation: CASSLGQVNTEAFF.

The J gene is TRBJ1-1, the V gene TRBV6-5; D may be TRBD1 (5 bases). The CDR3 has 13 amino acids. V lost 5 bases, J lost 7 bases, and 14 bases lay in between. Germline loops: CDR1 MNHEY, CDR2 SVGAGI. CDR3 sequence: CASSTSPTVEAFF. CDR3 DNA: TGTGCCAGCAGTACCTCCCCGACAGTTGAAGCTTTCTTT.

The chain links TRBV5-1 to TRBJ2-5, with unresolved D. Germline V gene data show CDR1 as SGHRS and CDR2 as YFSETQ. The CDR3 has 11 residues. V was clipped by 1 base and J by 5 bases, with 3 bases between them. CDR3 sequence (DNA): TGCGCCAGCAGCTTGCGGGAGACCCAGTACTTC. Translation gives CASSLRETQYF.

This chain links TRBV11-2 with TRBJ2-5, with 13 bases fitting TRBD2. This CDR3 is 17 amino acids long. The germline V gene has CDR1 SGHAT and CDR2 FQNNGV. V dropped 5 bases and J dropped 1; count of bases not matched to a gene: 7. CDR3 DNA: TGTGCCAGCAGCGTACTCGGGACTAGCGGGGCCCAAGAGACCCAGTACTTC. As protein: CASSVLGTSGAQETQYF.

This rearrangement joins TRBV28 to TRBJ2-3, with D possibly being TRBD2 (6 bases). CDR3 size: 19 residues. The germline V gene encodes CDR1 MDHEN and CDR2 SYDVKM. V lost 5 bases to trimming and J lost 3 bases, with 27 bases between them. CDR3 nucleotides: TGTGCCAGCAGTACGCCGCCATCCAGGGAGACGGGGGAAACAGATACGCAGTATTTT. It encodes CASSTPPSRETGETDTQYF.

The rearrangement joins TRBV21-1 to TRBJ1-2; the table calls TRBD1, which could not be checked here. TRBV21-1 is designated a pseudogene. The length of the CDR3 is 14 residues. CDR3 DNA: TGTGCCAGCAGCAACCTGGACAGGGGTGATGGCTACACCTTC. Translating it yields CASSNLDRGDGYTF.

The genes are TRBV19 and TRBJ2-7; perhaps TRBD2 as D (7 bases). CDR3 length equals 14 residues. Germline CDR1 LNHDA, CDR2 SQIVND (reference sequence). V gave up 3 bases and J gave up 3 bases, with 12 bases separating them. CDR3 amino acids: CASSIGGLGYEQYF. The CDR3 nucleotides are TGTGCCAGTAGTATCGGGGGGCTGGGCTACGAGCAGTACTTC.

V gene TRBV11-2 combines with J gene TRBJ1-5; D perhaps matches TRBD1 (6 bases). Germline CDR1 and CDR2: SGHAT and FQNNGV. The CDR3 sequence is 17 residues long. Trimming shortened V by 1 base and J by 1 base, and 14 bases separated the two germline ends. The CDR3 region has the DNA TGTGCCAGCAGCTTAGCCATACAGGGTACGAGCAATCAGCCCCAGCATTTT. It translates to CASSLAIQGTSNQPQHF.

The chain joins TRBV5-1 to TRBJ1-6, with 8 bases matching TRBD1. The germline CDR1 and CDR2 sequences are SGHRS and YFSETQ. The CDR3 contains 15 residues. V was clipped by 0 bases and J by 4 bases; unmatched bases: 0. CDR3 residues: CASSLGQGYNSPLHF. In nucleotides, the CDR3 is TGCGCCAGCAGCTTGGGACAGGGGTATAATTCACCCCTCCACTTT.

The rearrangement joins TRBV7-6 to TRBJ2-3; the match to TRBD1 covers 9 bases. The CDR3 covers 15 residues. The V and J ends lost 1 base and 4 bases, in that order; junction bases with no gene match: 3. Per germline, CDR1 SGHVS and CDR2 FNYEAQ. CDR3 loop: CASSLDRGRADTQYF. CDR3 in DNA: TGTGCCAGCAGCTTAGACAGGGGGCGCGCAGATACGCAGTATTTT.

The V call is TRBV11-2, the J call TRBJ2-3; D unclear. The CDR3 loop spans 12 amino acids. Looked up from germline, CDR1 is SGHAT and CDR2 is FQNNGV. The V end was cut by 6 bases, the J end by 8 bases, with 12 bases between. CDR3 loop: CASSVGPGTQYF. As DNA, the CDR3 is TGTGCCAGCAGTGTTGGCCCTGGTACGCAGTATTTT.

J is TRBJ2-5 and V is TRBV7-2; D possibly corresponds to TRBD1 (5 bases). Deletions cut 5 bases from V and 5 bases from J, with 12 bases between. The CDR3 length is 13 residues. Germline V gene data show CDR1 as SGHTA and CDR2 as FQGNSA. CDR3 protein: CASSARDRETQYF. In DNA, the CDR3 is TGTGCCAGCAGCGCCAGGGATAGGGAGACCCAGTACTTC.

The chain recombines TRBV19 with TRBJ1-1, with TRBD1 matching over 8 bases. The CDR3 extends over 14 amino acids. Per the germline V gene, CDR1 is LNHDA and CDR2 is SQIVND (reference sequence). V lost 7 bases to trimming and J lost 1 base; unmatched junction nucleotides: 5. This chain's CDR3 is CASTRQGANTEAFF. CDR3 bases: TGTGCCAGTACAAGGCAGGGGGCGAACACTGAAGCTTTCTTT.

The chain joins TRBV18 to TRBJ2-2; D is ambiguous. The length of the CDR3 is 12 residues. V shed 3 bases and J shed 7 bases, with 6 bases lying between them. CDR1 KGHSH and CDR2 LQKENI come from the germline V gene. CDR3 in amino acids: CASSPSYGELFF. In DNA form, the CDR3 reads TGTGCCAGCTCACCTAGTTACGGGGAGCTGTTTTTT.

This clone has only one observation. The J gene is TRBJ2-7, the V gene TRBV13, with 8 positions matching TRBD1. V gave up 5 bases and J gave up 5 bases; unmatched junction bases: 11. Germline V lookup: CDR1 PRHDT, CDR2 FYEKMQ (reference sequence). The CDR3 has 15 amino acids. CDR3 sequence reads: CASSIFRTGTNEQYF. The CDR3 DNA reads TGTGCCAGCAGCATCTTTCGGACAGGGACGAACGAGCAGTACTTC.

The gene calls are TRBV6-2 or TRBV6-3 and TRBJ1-5; the match to TRBD1 covers 8 bases. The CDR3 sequence is 16 residues long. The germline V gene has CDR1 MNHEY and CDR2 SVGEGT. V lost 3 bases to trimming and J lost 5 bases; unmatched junction nucleotides: 9. Written as DNA, the CDR3 is TGTGCCAGCAGTTATCCGACAGGGGTCACCCATCAGCCCCAGCATTTT. It is translated as CASSYPTGVTHQPQHF.

V usage is TRBV6-2 or TRBV6-3 and J usage is TRBJ1-4, with D hard to call. Trimming took 6 bases from V and 8 from J, leaving 16 bases between them. The CDR3 sequence is 14 residues long. CDR1 MNHEY and CDR2 SVGEGT come from the germline V gene. The CDR3: CASSLTRSVEKLFF. For the CDR3, the DNA is TGTGCCAGCAGCCTGACACGCTCCGTCGAAAAACTGTTTTTT.

The gene calls are TRBV3-1 (or the pseudogene TRBV3-2) and TRBJ1-1, with D hard to call. This CDR3 is built from 15 residues. The V gene lost 4 bases and the J gene lost 3 bases, with 15 bases spanning the gap. Looked up from germline, CDR1 is LGHDT and CDR2 is YNNKEL (reference sequence). The CDR3, as DNA: TGTGCCAGCAGCCCTCTACCCCGATCCGACACTGAAGCTTTCTTT. Encoded protein: CASSPLPRSDTEAFF.

This chain uses TRBV7-8 with TRBJ1-5; 7 nucleotides match TRBD1. The CDR3 consists of 14 residues. The trim removed 5 bases at V and 3 bases at J, leaving 4 bases unmatched. CDR1 and CDR2 (germline): SGHVS, FQNEAQ. The CDR3 sequence is CASSQTGVNQPQHF. In DNA form, the CDR3 reads TGTGCCAGCAGCCAAACAGGGGTCAATCAGCCCCAGCATTTT.

This rearrangement joins TRBV7-2 to TRBJ2-6; 9 nucleotides agree with TRBD1. The CDR3 spans 17 residues. The V segment lost 0 bases and the J segment 4 bases; nucleotides outside the gene matches: 4. The germline V gene encodes CDR1 SGHTA and CDR2 FQGNSA. The CDR3 sequence: CASSLAWDRVGANVLTF. The CDR3 nucleotides are TGTGCCAGCAGCTTAGCGTGGGACAGGGTCGGGGCCAACGTCCTGACTTTC.

This CDR3 reads CASSTGGEEKLFF. The CDR3 coding sequence is TGTGCCAGCAGTACAGGGGGGGAGGAAAAACTGTTTTTT. This chain joins TRBV28 and TRBJ1-4, with 8 positions matching TRBD1. Germline V gives CDR1 MDHEN, CDR2 SYDVKM. This CDR3 has 13 residues. J gave up 8 bases and V 5 bases, and 4 bases lay outside the gene matches.

The rearrangement uses TRBV7-2 and TRBJ2-7, with a possible D match to TRBD2 (6 bases). Trimming shortened V by 5 bases and J by 3 bases, and 20 bases separated the two germline ends. The CDR3 length is 16 residues. Germline CDR1 SGHTA, CDR2 FQGNSA. CDR3 residues: CASSPRGSGGLYEQYF. CDR3 sequence (DNA): TGTGCCAGCAGCCCCCGTGGAAGCGGAGGGCTCTACGAGCAGTACTTC.